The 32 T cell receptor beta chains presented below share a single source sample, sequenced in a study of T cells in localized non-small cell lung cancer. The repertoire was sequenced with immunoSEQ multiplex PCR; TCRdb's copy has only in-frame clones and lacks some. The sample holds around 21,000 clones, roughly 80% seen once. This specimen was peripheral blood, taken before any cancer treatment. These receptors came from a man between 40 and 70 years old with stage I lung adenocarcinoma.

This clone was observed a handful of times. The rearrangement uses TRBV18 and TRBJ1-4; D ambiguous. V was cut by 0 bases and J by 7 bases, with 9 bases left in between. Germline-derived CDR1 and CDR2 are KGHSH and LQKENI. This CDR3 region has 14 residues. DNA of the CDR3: TGTGCCAGCTCACCACCAGGAGGGAGTGAAAAACTGTTTTTT. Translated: CASSPPGGSEKLFF.

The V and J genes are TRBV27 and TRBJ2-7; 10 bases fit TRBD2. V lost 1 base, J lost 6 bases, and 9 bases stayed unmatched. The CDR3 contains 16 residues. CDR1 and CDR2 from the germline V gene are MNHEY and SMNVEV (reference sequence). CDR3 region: CASSLLKSGRAAEQYF. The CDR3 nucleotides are TGTGCCAGCAGTTTATTGAAGAGCGGGAGGGCCGCCGAGCAGTACTTC.

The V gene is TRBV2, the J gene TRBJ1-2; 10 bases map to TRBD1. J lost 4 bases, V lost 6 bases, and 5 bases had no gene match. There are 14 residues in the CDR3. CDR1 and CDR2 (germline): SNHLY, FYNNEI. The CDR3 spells CASSADRGPYGYTF. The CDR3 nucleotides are TGTGCCAGCAGCGCAGACAGGGGGCCCTATGGCTACACCTTC. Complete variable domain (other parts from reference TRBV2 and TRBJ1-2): EPEVTQTPSHQVTQMGQEVILRCVPISNHLYFYWYRQILGQKVEFLVSFYNNEISEKSEIFDDQFSVERPDGSNFTLKIRSTKLEDSAMYFCASSADRGPYGYTFGSGTRLTVV.

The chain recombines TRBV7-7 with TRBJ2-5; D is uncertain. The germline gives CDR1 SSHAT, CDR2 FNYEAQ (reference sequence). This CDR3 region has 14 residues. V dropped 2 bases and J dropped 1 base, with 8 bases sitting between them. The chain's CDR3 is CASSLSSSQETQYF. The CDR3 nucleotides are TGTGCCAGCAGCTTATCTTCTAGCCAAGAGACCCAGTACTTC.

CDR3 sequence reads: CASSPPRDRRSGNTIYF. In DNA, the CDR3 is TGTGCCAGCAGTCCCCCCCGGGACAGGCGCTCTGGAAACACCATATATTTT. The chain joins TRBV28 to TRBJ1-3, with 8 bases aligning to TRBD1. The CDR3 covers 17 residues. After removal of 5 bases from V and 0 bases from J, the junction contained 9 bases not matched to a gene. CDR1 is MDHEN, CDR2 SYDVKM, per germline.

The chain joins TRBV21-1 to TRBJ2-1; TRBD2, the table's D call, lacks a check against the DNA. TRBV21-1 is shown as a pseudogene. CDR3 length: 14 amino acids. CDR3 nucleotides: TGTGCCAGCAGAAAAAAGCGCGGGAGGGGCGAGCAGTTCTTC. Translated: CASRKKRGRGEQFF.

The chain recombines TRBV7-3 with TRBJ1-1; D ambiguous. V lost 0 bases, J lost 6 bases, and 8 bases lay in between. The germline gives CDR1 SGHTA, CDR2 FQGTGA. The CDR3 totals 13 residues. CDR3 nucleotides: TGTGCCAGCAGCTTAACGAGGCAGGCTGAAGCTTTCTTT. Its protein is CASSLTRQAEAFF.

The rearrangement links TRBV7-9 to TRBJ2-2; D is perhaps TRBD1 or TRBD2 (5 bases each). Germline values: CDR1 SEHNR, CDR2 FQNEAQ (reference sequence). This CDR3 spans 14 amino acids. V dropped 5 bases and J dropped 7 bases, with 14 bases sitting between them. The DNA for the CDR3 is TGTGCCAGCAGCCTGAGGGGCCAAGGCGGGGAGCTGTTTTTT. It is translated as CASSLRGQGGELFF.

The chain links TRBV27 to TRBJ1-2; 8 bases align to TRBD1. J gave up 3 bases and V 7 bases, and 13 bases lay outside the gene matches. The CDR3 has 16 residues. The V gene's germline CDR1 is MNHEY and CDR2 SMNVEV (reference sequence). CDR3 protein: CASNPVAGGLDYGYTF. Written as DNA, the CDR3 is TGTGCCAGCAACCCCGTGGCAGGGGGCCTCGACTATGGCTACACCTTC.

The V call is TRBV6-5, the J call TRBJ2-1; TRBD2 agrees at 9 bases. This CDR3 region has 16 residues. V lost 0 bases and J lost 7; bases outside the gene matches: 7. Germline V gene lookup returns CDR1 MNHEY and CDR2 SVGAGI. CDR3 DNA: TGTGCCAGCAGTTACTCCCCGGCTAGCGGGGTAAATGAGCAGTTCTTC. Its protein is CASSYSPASGVNEQFF.

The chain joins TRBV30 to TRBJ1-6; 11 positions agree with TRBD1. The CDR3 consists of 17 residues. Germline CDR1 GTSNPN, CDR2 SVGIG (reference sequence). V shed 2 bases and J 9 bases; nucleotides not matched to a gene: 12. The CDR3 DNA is TGTGCCTGGAGTTTTACCCCGGGACAGGGGGGAGGTTCACCCCTCCACTTT. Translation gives CAWSFTPGQGGGSPLHF.

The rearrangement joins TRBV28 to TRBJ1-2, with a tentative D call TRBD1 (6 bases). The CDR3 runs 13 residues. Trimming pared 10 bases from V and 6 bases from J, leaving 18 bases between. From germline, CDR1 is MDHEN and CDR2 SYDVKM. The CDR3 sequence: CATYPRGANGYTF. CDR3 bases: TGTGCCACGTACCCCCGGGGGGCGAATGGCTACACCTTC.

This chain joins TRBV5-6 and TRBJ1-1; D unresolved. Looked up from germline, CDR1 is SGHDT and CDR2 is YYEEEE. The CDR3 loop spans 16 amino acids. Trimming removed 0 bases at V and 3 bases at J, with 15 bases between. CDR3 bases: TGTGCCAGCAGCTTGGCCCACTGGGGTCGGGACACTGAAGCTTTCTTT. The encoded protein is CASSLAHWGRDTEAFF.

In DNA, the CDR3 is TGTGCCAGCAGCCCGGACAATAACTATGGCTACACCTTC. Translation: CASSPDNNYGYTF. This chain joins TRBV7-2 and TRBJ1-2; D might be TRBD1 (5 bases). CDR1 SGHTA and CDR2 FQGNSA come from the germline V gene. Between the trimmed V and J ends, which lost 5 bases and 1 base, there was a span of 8 bases. The CDR3 extends over 13 amino acids.

In DNA form, the CDR3 reads TGTGCCAGCAGTCGATACACAGATACGCAGTATTTT. This codes for CASSRYTDTQYF. This chain links TRBV5-5 with TRBJ2-3, with D unresolved. In germline, CDR1 is SGHKS, CDR2 YYEKEE (reference sequence). This CDR3 region has 12 residues. Trimming shortened V by 5 bases and J by 2 bases, and 6 bases separated the two germline ends.

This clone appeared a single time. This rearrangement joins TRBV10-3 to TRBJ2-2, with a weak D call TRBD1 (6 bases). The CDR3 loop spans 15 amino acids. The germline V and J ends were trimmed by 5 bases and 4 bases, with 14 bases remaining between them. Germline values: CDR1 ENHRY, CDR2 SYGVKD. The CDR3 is CAISPNTGTTGELFF. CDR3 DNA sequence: TGTGCCATCAGTCCGAATACAGGGACCACCGGGGAGCTGTTTTTT.

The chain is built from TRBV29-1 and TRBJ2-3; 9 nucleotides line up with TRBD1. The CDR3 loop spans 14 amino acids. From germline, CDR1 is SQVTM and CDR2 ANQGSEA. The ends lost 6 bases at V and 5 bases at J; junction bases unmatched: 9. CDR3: CSVASTGGLDTQYF. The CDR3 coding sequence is TGCAGCGTAGCCTCAACAGGGGGCTTAGATACGCAGTATTTT.

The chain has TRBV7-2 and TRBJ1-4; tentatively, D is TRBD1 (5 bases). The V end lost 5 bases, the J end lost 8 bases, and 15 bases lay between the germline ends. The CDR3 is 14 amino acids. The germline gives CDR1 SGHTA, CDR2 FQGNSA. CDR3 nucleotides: TGTGCCAGCAGCCTCCGAGGAAGGGACGAAAAACTGTTTTTT. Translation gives CASSLRGRDEKLFF.

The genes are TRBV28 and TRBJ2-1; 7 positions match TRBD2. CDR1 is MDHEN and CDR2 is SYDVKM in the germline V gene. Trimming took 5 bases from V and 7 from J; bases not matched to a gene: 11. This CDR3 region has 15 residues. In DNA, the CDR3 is TGTGCCAGCAGTCCCCCGTGGGGAGGGTGGAATGAGCAGTTCTTC. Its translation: CASSPPWGGWNEQFF.

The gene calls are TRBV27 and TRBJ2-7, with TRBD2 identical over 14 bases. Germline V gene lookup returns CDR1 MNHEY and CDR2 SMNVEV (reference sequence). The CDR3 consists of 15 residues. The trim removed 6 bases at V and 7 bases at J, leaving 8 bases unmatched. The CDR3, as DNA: TGTGCCAGCAGCCTAGGGACTAGCGGGAGTAATGAGCAGTACTTC. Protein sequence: CASSLGTSGSNEQYF.

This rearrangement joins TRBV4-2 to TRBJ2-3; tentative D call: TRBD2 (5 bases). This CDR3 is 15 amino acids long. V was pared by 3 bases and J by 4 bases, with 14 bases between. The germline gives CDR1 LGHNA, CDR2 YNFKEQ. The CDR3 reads CASSHPGGSADTQYF. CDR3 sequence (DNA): TGTGCCAGCAGCCACCCCGGAGGTAGCGCAGATACGCAGTATTTT.

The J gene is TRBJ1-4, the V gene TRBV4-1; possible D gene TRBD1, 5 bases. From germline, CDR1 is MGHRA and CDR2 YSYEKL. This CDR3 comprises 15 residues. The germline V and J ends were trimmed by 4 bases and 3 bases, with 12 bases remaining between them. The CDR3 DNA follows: TGCGCCAGCAGCCTAAGACAGCTTGCTAATGAAAAACTGTTTTTT. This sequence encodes CASSLRQLANEKLFF.

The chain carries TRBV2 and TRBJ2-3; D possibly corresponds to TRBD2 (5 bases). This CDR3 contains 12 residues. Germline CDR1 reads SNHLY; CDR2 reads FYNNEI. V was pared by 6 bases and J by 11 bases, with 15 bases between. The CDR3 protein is CASRGDYLRQYF. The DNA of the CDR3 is TGTGCCAGCAGAGGCGACTACCTTAGGCAGTATTTT.

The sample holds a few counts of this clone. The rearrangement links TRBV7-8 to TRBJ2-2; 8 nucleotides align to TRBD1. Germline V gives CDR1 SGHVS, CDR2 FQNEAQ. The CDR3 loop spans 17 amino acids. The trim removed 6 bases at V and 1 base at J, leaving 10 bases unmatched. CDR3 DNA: TGTGCCAGCAGTTTGAGGCGAACAGGGGGGAACACCGGGGAGCTGTTTTTT. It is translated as CASSLRRTGGNTGELFF. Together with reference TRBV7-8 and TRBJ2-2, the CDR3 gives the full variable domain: GAGVSQSPRYKVAKRGQDVALRCDPISGHVSLFWYQQALGQGPEFLTYFQNEAQLDKSGLPSDRFFAERPEGSVSTLKIQRTQQEDSAVYLCASSLRRTGGNTGELFFGEGSRLTVL.

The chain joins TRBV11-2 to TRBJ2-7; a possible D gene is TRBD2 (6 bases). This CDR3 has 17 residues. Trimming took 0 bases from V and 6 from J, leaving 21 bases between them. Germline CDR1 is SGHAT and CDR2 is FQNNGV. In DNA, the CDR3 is TGTGCCAGCAGCTTAGATGGGACTCGCTGGGCACTAGGCGAGCAGTACTTC. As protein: CASSLDGTRWALGEQYF.

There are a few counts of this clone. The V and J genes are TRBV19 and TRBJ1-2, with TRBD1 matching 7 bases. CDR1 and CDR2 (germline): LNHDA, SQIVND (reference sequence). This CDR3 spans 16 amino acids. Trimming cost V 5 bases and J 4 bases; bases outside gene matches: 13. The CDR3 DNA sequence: TGTGCCAGTAGTCCGGATTCCCAGGGGACAGTCTATGGCTACACCTTC. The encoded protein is CASSPDSQGTVYGYTF.

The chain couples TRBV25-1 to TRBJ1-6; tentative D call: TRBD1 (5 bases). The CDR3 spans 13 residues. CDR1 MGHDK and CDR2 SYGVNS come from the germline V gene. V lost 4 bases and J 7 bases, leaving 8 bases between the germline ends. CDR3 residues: CASSGQTNSPLHF. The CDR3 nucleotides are TGTGCCAGCAGTGGACAGACCAATTCACCCCTCCACTTT. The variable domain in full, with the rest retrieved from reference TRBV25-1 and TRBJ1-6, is EADIYQTPRYLVIGTGKKITLECSQTMGHDKMYWYQQDPGMELHLIHYSYGVNSTEKGDLSSESTVSRIRTEHFPLTLESARPSHTSQYLCASSGQTNSPLHFGNGTRLTVT.

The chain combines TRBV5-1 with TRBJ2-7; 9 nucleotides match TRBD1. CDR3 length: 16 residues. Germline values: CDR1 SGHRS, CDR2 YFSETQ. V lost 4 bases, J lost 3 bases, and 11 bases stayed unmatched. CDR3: CASSASGTGRNYEQYF. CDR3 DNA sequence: TGCGCCAGCAGCGCGTCCGGGACAGGGAGAAACTACGAGCAGTACTTC.

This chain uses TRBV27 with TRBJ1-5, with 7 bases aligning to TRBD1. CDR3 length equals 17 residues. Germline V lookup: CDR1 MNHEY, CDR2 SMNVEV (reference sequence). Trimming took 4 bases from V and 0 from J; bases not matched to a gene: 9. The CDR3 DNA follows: TGTGCCAGCAGTTCGCTACGACAGGGACTTAGCAATCAGCCCCAGCATTTT. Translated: CASSSLRQGLSNQPQHF.

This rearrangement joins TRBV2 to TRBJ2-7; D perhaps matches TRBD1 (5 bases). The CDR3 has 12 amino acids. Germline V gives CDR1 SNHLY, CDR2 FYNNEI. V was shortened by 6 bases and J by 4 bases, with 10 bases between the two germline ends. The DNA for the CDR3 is TGTGCCAGCAGCGAAAGGGGTTACGAGCAGTACTTC. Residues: CASSERGYEQYF.

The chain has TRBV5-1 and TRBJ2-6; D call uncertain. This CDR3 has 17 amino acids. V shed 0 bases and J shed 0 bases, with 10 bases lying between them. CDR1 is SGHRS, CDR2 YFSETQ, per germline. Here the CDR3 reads CASSLGQPTSGANVLTF. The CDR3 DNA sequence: TGCGCCAGCAGCTTGGGGCAGCCTACCTCTGGGGCCAACGTCCTGACTTTC.

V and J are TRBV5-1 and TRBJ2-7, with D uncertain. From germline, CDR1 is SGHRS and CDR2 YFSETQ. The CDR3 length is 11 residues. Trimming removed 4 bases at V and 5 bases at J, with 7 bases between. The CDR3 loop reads CASSAGNEQYF. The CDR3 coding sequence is TGCGCCAGCAGCGCAGGTAACGAGCAGTACTTC.